This entry lists 20 T cell receptor beta chains sequenced from one sample in a study of cytomegalovirus exposure and HLA in healthy donors. The primer mix had 60 Vbeta and 13 Jbeta primers. Sequencing used immunoSEQ multiplex PCR; TCRdb keeps in-frame clones, though not all of them. This table holds over 110,000 clones. The material sequenced was PBMCs. Source of these receptors: a male donor in good health and CMV-seronegative.

J is TRBJ1-5 and V is TRBV9, with 8 positions matching TRBD1. This CDR3 comprises 14 residues. Germline values: CDR1 SGDLS, CDR2 YYNGEE. Germline trimming cut 5 bases from V and 9 bases from J; bases unmatched to any gene: 10. Written as DNA, the CDR3 is TGTGCCAGCAGTGACGGACAGGGTAATGGGCCCCAGCATTTT. It specifies CASSDGQGNGPQHF.

The V call is TRBV6-5, the J call TRBJ1-1, with a possible D match to TRBD1 (5 bases). Germline CDR1 is MNHEY and CDR2 is SVGAGI. Between the trimmed V and J ends, which lost 0 bases and 0 bases, there was a span of 8 bases. The CDR3 covers 15 residues. This CDR3 reads CASSYSDTLNTEAFF. The CDR3 region has the DNA TGTGCCAGCAGTTACTCGGACACTCTGAACACTGAAGCTTTCTTT.

The V gene is TRBV2, the J gene TRBJ1-2; the D is unclear. The germline V and J ends were trimmed by 3 bases and 2 bases, with 13 bases remaining between them. There are 15 residues in the CDR3. Germline lookup yields CDR1 SNHLY and CDR2 FYNNEI. CDR3 loop: CASSDIPYGNYGYTF. The CDR3 DNA is TGTGCCAGCAGTGATATCCCCTACGGGAACTATGGCTACACCTTC.

This chain joins TRBV6-1 and TRBJ1-1, with TRBD1 matching 9 bases. After removal of 7 bases from V and 4 bases from J, the junction contained 4 bases not matched to a gene. The CDR3 consists of 13 residues. The germline V gene has CDR1 MNHNS and CDR2 SASEGT. CDR3: CASKGQGTTEAFF. CDR3 nucleotides: TGTGCCAGCAAGGGACAGGGCACCACTGAAGCTTTCTTT.

The chain has TRBV6-1 and TRBJ2-3; TRBD2 matches 10 bases. The CDR3 has 14 amino acids. Per the germline V gene, CDR1 is MNHNS and CDR2 is SASEGT. J was trimmed by 6 bases and V by 10 bases; bases with no gene match: 10. The CDR3 bases are TGTGCCATTTTAAGCGGGAGGGCCGCGGATACGCAGTATTTT. Residues: CAILSGRAADTQYF.

The chain combines TRBV18 with TRBJ2-3; 9 nucleotides align to TRBD2. V shed 6 bases and J 0 bases; nucleotides not matched to a gene: 19. This CDR3 comprises 20 residues. The germline V gene has CDR1 KGHSH and CDR2 LQKENI. The CDR3 bases are TGTGCCAGCTCTCTGGGCGCGCTAGCGGGGCCAAGGACTAGCACAGATACGCAGTATTTT. Its protein product is CASSLGALAGPRTSTDTQYF.

J is TRBJ2-1 and V is TRBV4-2, with 9 bases fitting TRBD2. The CDR3 extends over 14 amino acids. Germline-derived CDR1 and CDR2 are LGHNA and YNFKEQ. J gave up 11 bases and V 0 bases, and 5 bases lay outside the gene matches. CDR3 sequence (DNA): TGTGCCAGCAGCCAAGAGCAGCTAGCGGGGCAGCAGTTCTTC. Its translation: CASSQEQLAGQQFF.

The chain uses TRBV19 and TRBJ2-7; weak D call: TRBD2 (6 bases). V gave up 3 bases and J gave up 0 bases, with 12 bases separating them. This CDR3 spans 15 amino acids. The germline CDR1 and CDR2 sequences are LNHDA and SQIVND (reference sequence). The CDR3 DNA reads as TGTGCCAGTAGTATGTTCAGCGGGTCCTCCTACGAGCAGTACTTC. This gives the protein CASSMFSGSSYEQYF.

The chain combines TRBV9 with TRBJ2-7; D is possibly TRBD2 (7 bases). The germline V gene encodes CDR1 SGDLS and CDR2 YYNGEE. Trimming left V 0 bases short and J 2 bases short, with 18 bases between. The CDR3 covers 17 residues. CDR3 DNA sequence: TGTGCCAGCAGCGTAGTAATGGGCGGGGGCCCTACCTACGAGCAGTACTTC. This encodes CASSVVMGGGPTYEQYF.

The chain employs TRBV5-5 and TRBJ2-7; tentatively, D is TRBD2 (6 bases). Deletions cut 2 bases from V and 7 bases from J, with 10 bases between. This CDR3 is built from 12 residues. The germline CDR1 and CDR2 sequences are SGHKS and YYEKEE (reference sequence). CDR3 region: CASSFPSEEQYF. The CDR3 coding sequence is TGTGCCAGCAGCTTTCCTAGCGAGGAGCAGTACTTC.

The gene calls are TRBV9 and TRBJ2-1; 8 nucleotides align to TRBD1. The CDR3 spans 16 residues. Losses at the gene ends were 3 bases for V and 3 bases for J; bases not matched to a gene: 8. CDR1 is SGDLS and CDR2 is YYNGEE in the germline V gene. CDR3 nucleotide sequence: TGTGCCAGCAGCGCCGCCCGGGACAGGAACTACAATGAGCAGTTCTTC. It translates to CASSAARDRNYNEQFF.

The rearrangement links TRBV5-4 to TRBJ1-1; a weak D match, TRBD1 (6 bases). This CDR3 contains 15 residues. V lost 4 bases and J 4 bases, leaving 17 bases between the germline ends. CDR1 is SGHNT and CDR2 is YYREEE in the germline V gene (reference sequence). CDR3 bases: TGTGCCAGCAGCCTGGAGAGGGGGTTTGGCACTGAAGCTTTCTTT. Translated: CASSLERGFGTEAFF. Complete variable domain (other parts from reference TRBV5-4 and TRBJ1-1): ETGVTQSPTHLIKTRGQQVTLRCSSQSGHNTVSWYQQALGQGPQFIFQYYREEENGRGNFPPRFSGLQFPNYSSELNVNALELDDSALYLCASSLERGFGTEAFFGQGTRLTVV.

The chain joins TRBV21-1 to TRBJ2-6; the table's D call of TRBD1 was not tested on the DNA. TRBV21-1 is classified as a pseudogene. The CDR3 extends over 14 amino acids. The CDR3 reads CASTDRYGANVLTF. The CDR3 DNA sequence: TGTGCCAGCACAGACAGATACGGGGCCAACGTCCTGACTTTC.

The chain joins TRBV5-1 to TRBJ2-1; 11 nucleotides match TRBD2. The CDR3 has 16 amino acids. Germline CDR1 and CDR2: SGHRS and YFSETQ. Trimming cost V 0 bases and J 10 bases; bases outside gene matches: 9. CDR3 residues: CASSLDDGTSGLEQFF. CDR3 nucleotide sequence: TGCGCCAGCAGCTTGGATGATGGGACTAGCGGACTGGAGCAGTTCTTC. Complete variable domain (other parts from reference TRBV5-1 and TRBJ2-1): KAGVTQTPRYLIKTRGQQVTLSCSPISGHRSVSWYQQTPGQGLQFLFEYFSETQRNKGNFPGRFSGRQFSNSRSEMNVSTLELGDSALYLCASSLDDGTSGLEQFFGPGTRLTVL.

The rearrangement joins TRBV11-3 to TRBJ2-1; TRBD1 agrees at 10 bases. After removal of 1 base from V and 6 bases from J, the junction contained 6 bases not matched to a gene. The CDR3 has 16 amino acids. The germline CDR1 and CDR2 sequences are SGHNT and YENEEA. Here the CDR3 DNA reads TGTGCCAGCAGCTTAGCGACAGGGGGCGTTGGCAATGAGCAGTTCTTC. It codes for CASSLATGGVGNEQFF.

The V gene is TRBV19, the J gene TRBJ2-3; D may be TRBD2 (6 bases). Trimming stripped 1 base from V and 2 bases from J, with 10 bases between. In germline, CDR1 is LNHDA, CDR2 SQIVND (reference sequence). This CDR3 spans 15 amino acids. CDR3 nucleotides: TGTGCCAGTAGTATAGTCCTAGCGAACACAGATACGCAGTATTTT. As protein: CASSIVLANTDTQYF. The full variable domain, with the rest looked up from reference TRBV19 and TRBJ2-3, is DGGITQSPKYLFRKEGQNVTLSCEQNLNHDAMYWYRQDPGQGLRLIYYSQIVNDFQKGDIAEGYSVSREKKESFPLTVTSAQKNPTAFYLCASSIVLANTDTQYFGPGTRLTVL.

The chain links TRBV30 to TRBJ1-1; a possible D gene is TRBD1 (5 bases). Per the germline V gene, CDR1 is GTSNPN and CDR2 is SVGIG (reference sequence). V was pared by 3 bases and J by 9 bases, with 11 bases between. This CDR3 is built from 11 residues. CDR3 region: CAWSEDSKAFF. For the CDR3, the DNA is TGTGCCTGGAGCGAAGACAGTAAAGCTTTCTTT.

The CDR3 DNA is TGTGCCAGCAGCTTAAAGGGGCTAGAGACCCAGTACTTC. Encoded protein: CASSLKGLETQYF. The chain employs TRBV7-2 and TRBJ2-5; a weak D match, TRBD1 (5 bases). Germline V gene sequence: CDR1 SGHTA, CDR2 FQGNSA. Trimming removed 2 bases at V and 4 bases at J, with 8 bases between. The CDR3 consists of 13 residues.

The DNA for the CDR3 is TGTGCCAGCAGCCCCACGGGGGGAACCAACTACGAGCAGTACTTC. This sequence encodes CASSPTGGTNYEQYF. V gene TRBV4-2 combines with J gene TRBJ2-7, with 7 bases lining up with TRBD2. Germline lookup yields CDR1 LGHNA and CDR2 YNFKEQ. This CDR3 has 15 amino acids. Trimming cost V 4 bases and J 3 bases; bases outside gene matches: 9.

The chain recombines TRBV11-2 with TRBJ2-7; the match to TRBD2 covers 8 bases. Germline CDR1 reads SGHAT; CDR2 reads FQNNGV. The V gene end was trimmed by 3 bases and the J gene end by 3 bases; junction bases not matched to a gene: 4. The CDR3 contains 14 residues. The CDR3 DNA sequence: TGTGCCAGCAGCTTCGGGCGGGAGGTCTACGAGCAGTACTTC. Its translation: CASSFGREVYEQYF.